This TCR beta chain was found in a study of CD8 T cells in ankylosing spondylitis. Study results and limitations: Ankylosing spondylitis blood appeared to be characterized by a TCR beta motif of eight highly homologous variants. CD8+ by phenotype, disease-linked clones were relatively rare in peripheral blood. Clones linked to disease were reported to show significant enrichment in matched ankylosing spondylitis synovial fluid.

TCRdb analysed the 5' RACE reads with MiXCR anew, one entry per CDR3 protein. This sample has about 540,000 distinct CDR3 sequences, with 10% to 15% found just once. A note on this clonotype: What it binds is unknown.

CDR3 length: 13 amino acids. Trimming took off 2 bases at V and 5 bases at J, with 12 bases between the two ends. Germline lookup yields CDR1 GTSNPN and CDR2 SVGIG (reference sequence). This receptor was taken from a male donor with ankylosing spondylitis. The source material was blood, either unsorted or a sorted T cell fraction (not recorded which). This chain joins TRBV30 and TRBJ1-1, with no clear D. Written as DNA, the CDR3 is TGTGCCTGGAGTAGGACTCCTCAGACTGAAGCTTTCTTT. It is translated as CAWSRTPQTEAFF.